The 10 T cell receptor beta chains reported below all come from one sample, sequenced in a study of radiation and T cells in renal cell carcinoma. Specified time point: blood 4 weeks post-SBRT, at nephrectomy. As for treatment: 15 Gy SBRT to primary tumor, nephrectomy 4 weeks later. Sequenced by immunoSEQ multiplex PCR; TCRdb stores in-frame clones only, minus some. Of over 35,000 clones detected, around four fifths appear once; the ten largest clones hold roughly 30%. Material: blood, obtained from a patient whose treatment included radiotherapy and nephrectomy. Receptor source: a woman in her 70s with renal cell carcinoma.

The chain employs TRBV29-1 and TRBJ1-1, with D tentatively TRBD1 (6 bases). V dropped 0 bases and J dropped 3 bases, with 17 bases sitting between them. The CDR3 loop spans 16 amino acids. Germline CDR1 reads SQVTM; CDR2 reads ANQGSEA. Here the CDR3 DNA reads TGCAGCGTTGAAGATGGTTTACAGGGATGGGACACTGAAGCTTTCTTT. This encodes CSVEDGLQGWDTEAFF.

The gene calls are TRBV4-1 and TRBJ2-3; TRBD1 might be the D (5 bases). The CDR3 has 15 amino acids. V lost 2 bases and J 5 bases, leaving 14 bases between the germline ends. The germline gives CDR1 MGHRA, CDR2 YSYEKL. CDR3 in amino acids: CASSQFFQGRDTQYF. CDR3 DNA: TGCGCCAGCAGCCAATTTTTCCAGGGTCGAGATACGCAGTATTTT.

The chain links TRBV4-2 to TRBJ2-2; 11 bases fit TRBD1. Germline V lookup: CDR1 LGHNA, CDR2 YNFKEQ. The CDR3 length is 16 residues. Trimming at V came to 1 base and at J to 7 bases, leaving 5 bases not matched to a gene. The CDR3 nucleotides are TGTGCCAGCAGCCAAGGGCGGACAGGGGGCGACGGGGAGCTGTTTTTT. This sequence encodes CASSQGRTGGDGELFF.

The CDR3 reads CASSFAHNEQFF. DNA for the CDR3: TGTGCCAGCAGCTTTGCCCACAATGAGCAGTTCTTC. J is TRBJ2-1 and V is TRBV5-5; D gene uncertain. The CDR3 sequence is 12 residues long. Trimming pared 2 bases from V and 5 bases from J, leaving 5 bases between. Germline values: CDR1 SGHKS, CDR2 YYEKEE (reference sequence). The full variable domain, in which reference TRBV5-5 and TRBJ2-1 provide the parts outside the CDR3, is DAGVTQSPTHLIKTRGQQVTLRCSPISGHKSVSWYQQVLGQGPQFIFQYYEKEERGRGNFPDRFSARQFPNYSSELNVNALLLGDSALYLCASSFAHNEQFFGPGTRLTVL.

This clone was picked up one time. The chain carries TRBV5-1 and TRBJ2-7, with D tentatively TRBD1 or TRBD2 (5 bases each). Trimming stripped 4 bases from V and 4 bases from J, with 24 bases between. This CDR3 has 17 amino acids. Germline V gives CDR1 SGHRS, CDR2 YFSETQ. The CDR3 sequence is CASSPTALRGTHYEQYF. The CDR3 bases are TGCGCCAGCAGCCCAACTGCCCTACGAGGGACCCATTACGAGCAGTACTTC.

The rearrangement joins TRBV10-3 to TRBJ2-7, with a weak D call TRBD1 (6 bases). V gave up 10 bases and J gave up 3 bases, with 19 bases separating them. This CDR3 comprises 14 residues. The germline V gene encodes CDR1 ENHRY and CDR2 SYGVKD. CDR3 coding DNA: TGTGCCACCCGTCTGGACAGCCTTTACTACGAGCAGTACTTC. It codes for CATRLDSLYYEQYF.

The gene calls are TRBV25-1 and TRBJ2-7; D is unclear. This CDR3 has 15 residues. Trimming pared 3 bases from V and 3 bases from J, leaving 15 bases between. The germline gives CDR1 MGHDK, CDR2 SYGVNS. As DNA, the CDR3 is TGTGCCAGCAGTGAGCCTGGTGGCAGTTACTACGAGCAGTACTTC. It yields the protein CASSEPGGSYYEQYF.

The chain couples TRBV5-1 to TRBJ2-7; TRBD1 is a possible D gene (5 bases). The CDR3 contains 14 residues. Between the trimmed V and J ends, which lost 3 bases and 2 bases, there was a span of 12 bases. Looked up from germline, CDR1 is SGHRS and CDR2 is YFSETQ. The chain's CDR3 is CASSYTGRAYEQYF. CDR3 in DNA: TGCGCCAGCAGCTATACAGGCCGGGCCTACGAGCAGTACTTC.

This chain joins TRBV27 and TRBJ2-5; TRBD2 matches 9 bases. The CDR3 spans 16 residues. The ends lost 2 bases at V and 6 bases at J; junction bases unmatched: 10. Germline-derived CDR1 and CDR2 are MNHEY and SMNVEV (reference sequence). In DNA, the CDR3 is TGTGCCAGCAGTTTAGAAGGCGGGGGGGCCTTGAAGACCCAGTACTTC. Its translation: CASSLEGGGALKTQYF.

The genes are TRBV7-8 and TRBJ1-2, with 9 positions matching TRBD1. Germline lookup yields CDR1 SGHVS and CDR2 FQNEAQ. The length of the CDR3 is 13 residues. The J segment lost 6 bases and the V segment lost 5 bases, leaving 4 bases of the junction unmatched. The CDR3, as DNA: TGTGCCAGCAGCCCGGGACAGGGTAATGGCTACACCTTC. It yields the protein CASSPGQGNGYTF.